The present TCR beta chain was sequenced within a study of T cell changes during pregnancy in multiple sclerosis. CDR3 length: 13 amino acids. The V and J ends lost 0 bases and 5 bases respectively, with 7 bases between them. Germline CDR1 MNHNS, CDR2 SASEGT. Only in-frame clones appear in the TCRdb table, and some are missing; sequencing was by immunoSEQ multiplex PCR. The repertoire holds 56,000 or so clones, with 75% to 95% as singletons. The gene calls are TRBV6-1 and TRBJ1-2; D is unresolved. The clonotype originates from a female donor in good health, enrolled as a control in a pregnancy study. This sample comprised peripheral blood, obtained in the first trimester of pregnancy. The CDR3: CASSEAPLYGYTF. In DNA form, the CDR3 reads TGTGCCAGCAGTGAAGCGCCTCTATATGGCTACACCTTC.